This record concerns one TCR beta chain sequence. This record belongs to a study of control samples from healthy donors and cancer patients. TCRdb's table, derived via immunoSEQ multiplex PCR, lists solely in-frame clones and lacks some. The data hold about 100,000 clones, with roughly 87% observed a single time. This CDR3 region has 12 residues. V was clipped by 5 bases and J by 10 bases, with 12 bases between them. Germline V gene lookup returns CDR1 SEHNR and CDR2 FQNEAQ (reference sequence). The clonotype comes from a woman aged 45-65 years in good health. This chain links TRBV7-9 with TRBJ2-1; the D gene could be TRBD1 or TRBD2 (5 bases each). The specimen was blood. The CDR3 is CASSPDGAEQFF. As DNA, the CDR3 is TGTGCCAGCAGCCCAGACGGGGCGGAGCAGTTCTTC.